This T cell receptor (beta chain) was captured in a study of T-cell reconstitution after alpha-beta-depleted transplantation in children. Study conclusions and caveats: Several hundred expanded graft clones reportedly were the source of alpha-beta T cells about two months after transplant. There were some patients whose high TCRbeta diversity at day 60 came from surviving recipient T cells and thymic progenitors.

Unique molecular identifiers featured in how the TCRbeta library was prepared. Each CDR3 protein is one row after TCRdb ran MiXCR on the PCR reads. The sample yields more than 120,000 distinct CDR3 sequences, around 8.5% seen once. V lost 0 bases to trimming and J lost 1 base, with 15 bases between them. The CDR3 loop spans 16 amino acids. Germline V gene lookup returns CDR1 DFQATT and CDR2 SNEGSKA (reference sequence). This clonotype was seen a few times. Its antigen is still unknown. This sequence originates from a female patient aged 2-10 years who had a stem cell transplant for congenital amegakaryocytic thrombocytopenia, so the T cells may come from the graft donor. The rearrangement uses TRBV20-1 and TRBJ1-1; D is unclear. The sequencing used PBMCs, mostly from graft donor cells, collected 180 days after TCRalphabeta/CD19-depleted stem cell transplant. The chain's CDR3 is CSARDPKGRKNTEAFF. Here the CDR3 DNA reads TGCAGTGCTAGAGATCCTAAGGGCAGAAAGAACACTGAAGCTTTCTTT.